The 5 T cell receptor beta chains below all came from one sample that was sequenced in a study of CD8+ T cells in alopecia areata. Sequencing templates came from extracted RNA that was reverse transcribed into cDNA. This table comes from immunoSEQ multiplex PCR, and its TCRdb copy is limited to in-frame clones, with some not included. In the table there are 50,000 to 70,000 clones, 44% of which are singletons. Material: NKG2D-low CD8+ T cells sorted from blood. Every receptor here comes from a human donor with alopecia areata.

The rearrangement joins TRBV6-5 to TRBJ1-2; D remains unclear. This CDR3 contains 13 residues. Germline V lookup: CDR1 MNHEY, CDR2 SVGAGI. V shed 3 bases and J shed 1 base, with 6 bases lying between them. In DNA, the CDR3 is TGTGCCAGCAGTTATCAGGTTAACTATGGCTACACCTTC. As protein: CASSYQVNYGYTF.

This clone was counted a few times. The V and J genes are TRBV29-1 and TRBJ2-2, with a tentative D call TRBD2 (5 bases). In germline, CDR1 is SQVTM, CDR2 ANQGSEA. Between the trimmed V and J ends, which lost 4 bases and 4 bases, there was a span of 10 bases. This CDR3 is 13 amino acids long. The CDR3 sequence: CSVGTSGTGELFF. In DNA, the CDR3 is TGCAGCGTTGGAACTAGTGGCACCGGGGAGCTGTTTTTT.

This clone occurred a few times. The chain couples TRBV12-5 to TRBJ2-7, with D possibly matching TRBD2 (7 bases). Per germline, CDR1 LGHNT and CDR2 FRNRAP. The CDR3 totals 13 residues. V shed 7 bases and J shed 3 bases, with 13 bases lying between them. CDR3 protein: CASAPGGLYEQYF. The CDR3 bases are TGTGCTAGTGCCCCCGGGGGGCTCTACGAGCAGTACTTC.

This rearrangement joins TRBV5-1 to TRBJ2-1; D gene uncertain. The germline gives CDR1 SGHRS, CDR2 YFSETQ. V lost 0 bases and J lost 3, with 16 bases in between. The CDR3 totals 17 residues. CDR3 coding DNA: TGCGCCAGCAGCTTGGGGGGATGGCAGTCCCTCTACAATGAGCAGTTCTTC. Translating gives CASSLGGWQSLYNEQFF.

The CDR3 DNA is TGTGCCAGCAGCAAGACAGGGGCCGGGGAGCTGTTTTTT. It yields the protein CASSKTGAGELFF. This sequence joins TRBV7-6 and TRBJ2-2; 8 nucleotides align to TRBD1. V shed 5 bases and J 6 bases; nucleotides not matched to a gene: 2. The CDR3 runs 13 residues. The germline CDR1 and CDR2 sequences are SGHVS and FNYEAQ.